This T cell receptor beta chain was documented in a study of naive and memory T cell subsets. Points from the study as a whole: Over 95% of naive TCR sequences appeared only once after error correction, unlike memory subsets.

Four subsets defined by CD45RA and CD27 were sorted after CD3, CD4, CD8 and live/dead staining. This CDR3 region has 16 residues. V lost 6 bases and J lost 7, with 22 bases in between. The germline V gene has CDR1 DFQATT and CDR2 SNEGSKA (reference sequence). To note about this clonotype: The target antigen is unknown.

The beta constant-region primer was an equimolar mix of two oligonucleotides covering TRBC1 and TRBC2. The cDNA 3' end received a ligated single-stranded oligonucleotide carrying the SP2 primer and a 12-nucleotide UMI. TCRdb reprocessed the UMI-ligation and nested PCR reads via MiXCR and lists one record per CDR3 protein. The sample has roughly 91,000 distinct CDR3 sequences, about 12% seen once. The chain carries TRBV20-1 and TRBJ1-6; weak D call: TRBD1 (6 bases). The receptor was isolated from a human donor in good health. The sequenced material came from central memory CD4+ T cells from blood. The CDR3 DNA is TGCAGTGCCATACCTTATACAGGACAGTGGAATTCACCCCTCCACTTT. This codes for CSAIPYTGQWNSPLHF.